Given below is one T cell receptor beta chain in context. The source of the sample is a study of monozygotic twins with cystic fibrosis. Assay: immunoSEQ multiplex PCR; the TCRdb copy retains only in-frame clones and omits some. The table shows more than 9,500 clones, with about 89% occurring only once. The CDR3 runs 16 residues. Germline V gene lookup returns CDR1 LNHDA and CDR2 SQIVND (reference sequence). V shed 7 bases, J shed 4 bases, and the junction held 10 bases outside the gene matches. The gene calls are TRBV19 and TRBJ1-6; 7 bases are shared with TRBD1. The clonotype comes from a boy aged 2-9 years with cystic fibrosis. Sequenced input: blood. CDR3 coding DNA: TGTGCCAGTAATCCGACAGGGCGAACTTATAATTCACCCCTCCACTTT. Protein product: CASNPTGRTYNSPLHF.